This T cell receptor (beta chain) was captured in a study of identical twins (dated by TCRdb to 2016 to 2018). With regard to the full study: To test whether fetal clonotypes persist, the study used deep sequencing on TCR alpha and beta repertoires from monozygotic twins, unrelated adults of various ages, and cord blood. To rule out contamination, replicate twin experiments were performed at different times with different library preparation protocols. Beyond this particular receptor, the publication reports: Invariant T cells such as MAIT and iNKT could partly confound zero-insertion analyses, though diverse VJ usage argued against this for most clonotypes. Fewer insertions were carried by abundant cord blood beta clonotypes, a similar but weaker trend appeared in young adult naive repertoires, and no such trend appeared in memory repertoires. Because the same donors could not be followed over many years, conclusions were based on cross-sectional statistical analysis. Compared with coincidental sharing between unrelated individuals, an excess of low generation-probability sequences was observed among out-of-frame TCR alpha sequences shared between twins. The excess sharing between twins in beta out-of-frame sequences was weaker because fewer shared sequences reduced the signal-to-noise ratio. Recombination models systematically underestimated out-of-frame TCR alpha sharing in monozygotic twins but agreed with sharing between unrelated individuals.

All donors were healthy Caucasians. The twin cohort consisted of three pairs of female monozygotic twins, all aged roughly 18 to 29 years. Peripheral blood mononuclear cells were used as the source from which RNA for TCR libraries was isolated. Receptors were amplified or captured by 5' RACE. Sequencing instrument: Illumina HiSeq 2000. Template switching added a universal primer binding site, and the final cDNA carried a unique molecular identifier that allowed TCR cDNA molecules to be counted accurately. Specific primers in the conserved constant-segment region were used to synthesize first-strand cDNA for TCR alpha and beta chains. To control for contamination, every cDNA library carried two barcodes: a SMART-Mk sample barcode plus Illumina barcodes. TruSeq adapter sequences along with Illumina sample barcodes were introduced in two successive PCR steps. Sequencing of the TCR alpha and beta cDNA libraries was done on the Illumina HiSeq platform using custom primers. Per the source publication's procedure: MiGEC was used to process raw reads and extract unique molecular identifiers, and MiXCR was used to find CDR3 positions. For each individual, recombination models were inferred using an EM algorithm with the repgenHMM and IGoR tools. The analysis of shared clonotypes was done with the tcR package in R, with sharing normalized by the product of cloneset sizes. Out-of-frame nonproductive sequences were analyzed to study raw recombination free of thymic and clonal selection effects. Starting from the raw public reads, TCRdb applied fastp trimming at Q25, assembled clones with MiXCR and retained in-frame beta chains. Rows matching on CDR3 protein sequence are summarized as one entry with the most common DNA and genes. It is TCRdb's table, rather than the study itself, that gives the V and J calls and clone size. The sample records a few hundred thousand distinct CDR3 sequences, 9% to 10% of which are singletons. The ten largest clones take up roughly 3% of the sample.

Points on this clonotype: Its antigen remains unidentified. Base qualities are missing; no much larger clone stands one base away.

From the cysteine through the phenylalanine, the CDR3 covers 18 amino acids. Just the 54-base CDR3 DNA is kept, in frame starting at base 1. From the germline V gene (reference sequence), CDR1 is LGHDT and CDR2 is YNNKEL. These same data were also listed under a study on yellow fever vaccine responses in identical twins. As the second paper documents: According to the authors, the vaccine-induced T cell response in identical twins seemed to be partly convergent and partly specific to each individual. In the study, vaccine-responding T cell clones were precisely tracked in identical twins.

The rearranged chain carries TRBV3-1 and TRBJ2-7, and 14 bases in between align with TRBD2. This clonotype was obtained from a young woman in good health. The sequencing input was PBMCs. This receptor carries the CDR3 CTCSSQPGTSGRPREQYF. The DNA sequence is TGTACCTGCAGTTCCCAACCCGGGACTAGCGGGAGACCCAGGGAGCAGTACTTC.